What follows are 27 T cell receptor beta chains derived from one specimen sequenced in a study of blood T cell repertoires in COVID-19. Produced via immunoSEQ multiplex PCR; TCRdb's table is partial and in-frame only. The sample lists about 120,000 clones, around 89% occurring once. The sample consisted of peripheral blood. The receptors shown here come from a woman aged 50 to 60 with acute or convalescent COVID-19.

The V call is TRBV5-1, the J call TRBJ1-2; a weak D match, TRBD1 (6 bases). The CDR3 is 14 amino acids. Trimming removed 4 bases from V and 8 bases from J, with 18 bases in between. The germline gives CDR1 SGHRS, CDR2 YFSETQ. The CDR3 here is CASSPIGGAGGYTF. The CDR3 DNA reads as TGCGCCAGCAGCCCCATTGGGGGCGCCGGGGGCTACACCTTC.

The chain joins TRBV21-1 to TRBJ1-1; the DNA was not compared with TRBD1, the D call given in the table. TRBV21-1 is annotated as a pseudogene. CDR3 length: 18 amino acids. This CDR3 is CASSARWPRRQGGTEAFF. In DNA, the CDR3 is TGTGCCAGCAGCGCCCGGTGGCCTCGCCGACAGGGAGGCACTGAAGCTTTCTTT.

The chain uses TRBV27 and TRBJ2-7, with D possibly matching TRBD1 (6 bases). V gave up 8 bases and J gave up 0 bases, with 17 bases separating them. This CDR3 contains 15 residues. Germline loops: CDR1 MNHEY, CDR2 SMNVEV (reference sequence). CDR3 DNA sequence: TGTGCCAGCCCCTGTCGGGACAAGGACTCCTACGAGCAGTACTTC. The encoded protein is CASPCRDKDSYEQYF.

The V call is TRBV4-2, the J call TRBJ2-1; 7 nucleotides match TRBD2. The CDR3 has 18 amino acids. Per germline, CDR1 LGHNA and CDR2 YNFKEQ. V was clipped by 4 bases and J by 0 bases; unmatched bases: 12. CDR3 DNA: TGTGCCAGCAGCCTCGGGCGTCTAGCGGAGAGCTCCTACAATGAGCAGTTCTTC. Translation: CASSLGRLAESSYNEQFF.

The chain employs TRBV19 and TRBJ1-5; a weak D match, TRBD1 (6 bases). The CDR3 runs to 13 residues. The germline V and J ends were trimmed by 4 bases and 7 bases, with 11 bases remaining between them. Germline CDR1 is LNHDA and CDR2 is SQIVND (reference sequence). The CDR3 sequence: CASSNYREQPQHF. The CDR3 region has the DNA TGTGCCAGTAGTAACTACAGGGAACAGCCCCAGCATTTT.

V usage is TRBV29-1 and J usage is TRBJ2-5; D perhaps matches TRBD2 (6 bases). The CDR3 is 20 residues long. V lost 4 bases, J lost 3 bases, and 33 bases lay in between. The germline gives CDR1 SQVTM, CDR2 ANQGSEA. The CDR3 region is CSVVSVSCRGPGLHKETQYF. Here the CDR3 DNA reads TGCAGCGTTGTATCGGTTTCCTGCCGTGGACCGGGACTTCATAAAGAGACCCAGTACTTC.

V gene TRBV14 combines with J gene TRBJ2-7; TRBD2 might be the D (5 bases). Trimming removed 7 bases from V and 5 bases from J, with 18 bases in between. CDR1 SGHDN and CDR2 FVKESK come from the germline V gene. The CDR3 length is 14 residues. The CDR3 DNA follows: TGTGCCAGCACCGGTTCAGGCGGAGGACACGAGCAGTACTTC. Translation gives CASTGSGGGHEQYF.

This rearrangement joins TRBV19 to TRBJ2-2, with 8 nucleotides matching TRBD1. In germline, CDR1 is LNHDA, CDR2 SQIVND (reference sequence). Trimming removed 4 bases from V and 0 bases from J; junction bases left unmatched: 4. The CDR3 has 16 amino acids. This CDR3 reads CASSTPTGANTGELFF. In DNA, the CDR3 is TGTGCCAGTAGTACTCCGACAGGGGCGAACACCGGGGAGCTGTTTTTT.

This clone was detected a few times. This sequence joins TRBV19 and TRBJ2-4; 9 bases agree with TRBD2. The junction had 12 bases not matched to a gene; V was cut back by 4 bases and J by 2 bases. Germline loops: CDR1 LNHDA, CDR2 SQIVND (reference sequence). CDR3 length: 18 residues. For the CDR3, the DNA is TGTGCCAGTAGTAGCCCCCCTCTAGCGGGATGGACCAAAAACATTCAGTACTTC. Its translation is CASSSPPLAGWTKNIQYF.

This chain connects TRBV6-1 to TRBJ2-3, with TRBD2 as a possible D gene (5 bases). Germline CDR1 and CDR2: MNHNS and SASEGT. This CDR3 is 15 amino acids long. V lost 3 bases and J lost 0, with 10 bases in between. The CDR3 DNA reads TGTGCCAGCAGTGAGGACTTAACTAGCACAGATACGCAGTATTTT. It codes for CASSEDLTSTDTQYF.

The chain combines TRBV15 with TRBJ2-1, with 8 bases fitting TRBD2. The CDR3 covers 17 residues. Germline CDR1 and CDR2: LNHNV and YYDKDF (reference sequence). J gave up 2 bases and V 3 bases, and 9 bases lay outside the gene matches. The CDR3 protein is CATSRVRGGATYNEQFF. Here the CDR3 DNA reads TGTGCCACCAGCAGGGTCCGGGGGGGAGCGACCTACAATGAGCAGTTCTTC.

As regards this clone: This specimen includes other DNA sequences encoding the same CDR3. The chain joins TRBV18 to TRBJ2-3; 15 nucleotides agree with TRBD2. The CDR3 consists of 17 residues. The J segment lost 3 bases and the V segment lost 0 bases, leaving 1 base of the junction unmatched. Germline V lookup: CDR1 KGHSH, CDR2 LQKENI. The chain's CDR3 is CASSPPGLAGGTDTQYF. DNA for the CDR3: TGTGCCAGCTCACCACCGGGACTAGCGGGAGGTACAGATACGCAGTATTTT.

This chain links TRBV19 with TRBJ2-1; D gene unclear. CDR1 LNHDA and CDR2 SQIVND come from the germline V gene (reference sequence). The CDR3 consists of 13 residues. Trimming took off 9 bases at V and 0 bases at J, with 9 bases between the two ends. The CDR3 bases are TGTGCCAGCCTATCTGCCTCCTACAATGAGCAGTTCTTC. Translating gives CASLSASYNEQFF.

The V gene is TRBV27, the J gene TRBJ2-7, with 11 bases identical to TRBD2. The CDR3 covers 19 residues. The V and J ends lost 1 base and 0 bases, in that order; junction bases with no gene match: 11. CDR1 and CDR2 from the germline V gene are MNHEY and SMNVEV (reference sequence). CDR3 amino acids: CASSLLRLPGLADSYEQYF. CDR3 sequence (DNA): TGTGCCAGCAGTTTATTGCGCCTCCCGGGACTAGCGGACTCCTACGAGCAGTACTTC.

The chain recombines TRBV7-2 with TRBJ2-1; possibly TRBD2 for D (6 bases). CDR1 SGHTA and CDR2 FQGNSA come from the germline V gene. The CDR3 contains 16 residues. V was cut by 6 bases and J by 2 bases, with 17 bases left in between. CDR3 nucleotides: TGTGCCAGCAGACCCACGCTAGCGCGCGCCTACAATGAGCAGTTCTTC. Translating it yields CASRPTLARAYNEQFF.

This clone was seen only a few times. The chain employs TRBV19 and TRBJ1-5; 8 positions match TRBD1. The CDR3 is made up of 16 amino acids. With V trimmed by 4 bases and J by 4 bases, 9 bases remained unmatched. Germline V gene lookup returns CDR1 LNHDA and CDR2 SQIVND (reference sequence). CDR3 bases: TGTGCCAGTAGTACCGGACAGGGAGAACCTAATCAGCCCCAGCATTTT. Its protein is CASSTGQGEPNQPQHF.

V is TRBV11-3 and J is TRBJ2-3, with 7 bases matching TRBD1. The CDR3 totals 15 residues. Germline CDR1 is SGHNT and CDR2 is YENEEA. After removal of 5 bases from V and 0 bases from J, the junction contained 5 bases not matched to a gene. The CDR3 DNA reads TGTGCCAGCAGCCCGGGACAGTTTAGCACAGATACGCAGTATTTT. Translation: CASSPGQFSTDTQYF.

The V gene is TRBV25-1, the J gene TRBJ1-5; possibly TRBD1 for D (5 bases). V was pared by 4 bases and J by 4 bases, with 8 bases between. The CDR3 totals 13 residues. Germline V CDR1 and CDR2: MGHDK, SYGVNS. Here the CDR3 DNA reads TGTGCCAGCAGTGGGGCAGGGAATCAGCCCCAGCATTTT. It translates to CASSGAGNQPQHF.

The chain links TRBV12-3 or TRBV12-4 to TRBJ2-5, with unresolved D. V was pared by 3 bases and J by 4 bases, with 9 bases between. The CDR3 is 13 residues long. CDR3 residues: CASSFGQRETQYF. In DNA form, the CDR3 reads TGTGCCAGCAGTTTCGGCCAGCGAGAGACCCAGTACTTC.

The V call is TRBV30, the J call TRBJ2-3; 8 bases align to TRBD2. From germline, CDR1 is GTSNPN and CDR2 SVGIG (reference sequence). The CDR3 length is 13 residues. After removal of 7 bases from V and 2 bases from J, the junction contained 5 bases not matched to a gene. CDR3 region: CASERGTTDTQYF. The CDR3 DNA sequence: TGTGCCTCGGAGCGGGGGACCACAGATACGCAGTATTTT.

The chain uses TRBV23-1 and TRBJ2-1, with a weak D call TRBD1 (7 bases). TRBV23-1 belongs to the ORF category, with a function that is uncertain. Between the trimmed V and J ends, which lost 3 bases and 7 bases, there was a span of 40 bases. This CDR3 has 23 residues. The CDR3, as DNA: TGCGCCAGCAGTCATCTCGTGAAATTCCCGGGACAGCGACCGGGACTGGCCTCTAATGAGCAGTTCTTC. It codes for CASSHLVKFPGQRPGLASNEQFF.

This chain uses TRBV5-5 with TRBJ1-4; TRBD1 agrees at 7 bases. The trim removed 4 bases at V and 4 bases at J, leaving 7 bases unmatched. This CDR3 is built from 15 residues. Germline CDR1 SGHKS, CDR2 YYEKEE (reference sequence). CDR3 in DNA: TGTGCCAGCAGCCCGTGGGGACAGCGTAATGAAAAACTGTTTTTT. This translates into CASSPWGQRNEKLFF.

The chain combines TRBV7-9 with TRBJ2-2; D unresolved. The CDR3 runs 11 residues. Germline values: CDR1 SEHNR, CDR2 FQNEAQ (reference sequence). The V gene lost 7 bases and the J gene lost 6 bases, with 6 bases spanning the gap. The CDR3 spells CASTPAGELFF. In DNA form, the CDR3 reads TGTGCCAGCACCCCTGCCGGGGAGCTGTTTTTT. Looking up the rest from reference TRBV7-9 and TRBJ2-2 gives the full variable domain: DTGVSQNPRHKITKRGQNVTFRCDPISEHNRLYWYRQTLGQGPEFLTYFQNEAQLEKSRLLSDRFSAERPKGSFSTLEIQRTEQGDSAMYLCASTPAGELFFGEGSRLTVL.

The chain uses TRBV6-5 and TRBJ1-2, with TRBD1 matching 8 bases. CDR3 length equals 15 residues. Unmatched junction bases numbered 9, after V lost 6 bases and J lost 3 bases. Germline lookup yields CDR1 MNHEY and CDR2 SVGAGI. Written as DNA, the CDR3 is TGTGCCAGCAGGAAAGACAGGGGTACTCACTATGGCTACACCTTC. Amino acid sequence: CASRKDRGTHYGYTF.

This chain connects TRBV28 to TRBJ1-2, with no clear D. The CDR3 has 15 residues. Germline V gene data show CDR1 as MDHEN and CDR2 as SYDVKM. With 5 bases removed from V and 0 bases from J, the gap between germline ends came to 13 bases. The chain's CDR3 is CASSPPLGANYGYTF. CDR3 nucleotides: TGTGCCAGCAGTCCCCCATTAGGAGCTAACTATGGCTACACCTTC.

The chain couples TRBV28 to TRBJ2-5, with 12 bases lining up with TRBD1. After removal of 0 bases from V and 4 bases from J, the junction contained 3 bases not matched to a gene. Per the germline V gene, CDR1 is MDHEN and CDR2 is SYDVKM. This CDR3 spans 16 amino acids. The CDR3 spells CASSLWGQGAGETQYF. The DNA of the CDR3 is TGTGCCAGCAGTTTATGGGGACAGGGGGCTGGAGAGACCCAGTACTTC.

This clone was counted a single time. J is TRBJ2-6 and V is TRBV19; the D is unclear. Trimming removed 5 bases at V and 0 bases at J, with 8 bases between. CDR1 is LNHDA, CDR2 SQIVND, per germline (reference sequence). This CDR3 is built from 15 residues. The CDR3 DNA is TGTGCCAGTAGTCGCGGCAACTCTGGGGCCAACGTCCTGACTTTC. Residues: CASSRGNSGANVLTF.